This is a list of T cell receptor beta chains from one sample in a study of blood T cell repertoires in COVID-19. Sequenced by immunoSEQ multiplex PCR; TCRdb stores in-frame clones only, minus some. The table includes a few hundred thousand clones, approximately 86% detected once. The specimen was PBMCs or T cells enriched from blood (not recorded which). The receptors were gathered from a woman in her forties with acute COVID-19. The CDR3 runs from the conserved cysteine through the conserved F or W. The D gene is left open where the match is weak. A clone size is listed for some rows: how often the clone was seen (once, few, many), or a class if it is expanded.

CDR3 length	clone size	D gene	V gene	J gene	CDR3 protein	CDR3 DNA
17	-	TRBD1	TRBV4-1	TRBJ2-1	CASSQEDSGQGWNEQFF	TGCGCCAGCAGCCAAGAAGATTCGGGACAGGGGTGGAACGAGCAGTTCTTC
15	few	-	TRBV9	TRBJ2-7	CASSVGWAGTYEQYF	TGTGCCAGCAGCGTTGGGTGGGCAGGGACCTACGAGCAGTACTTC
18	-	TRBD2	TRBV19	TRBJ2-1	CASSPSSPGLEGNNEQFF	TGTGCCAGTAGCCCATCCTCCCCCGGACTAGAGGGGAACAATGAGCAGTTCTTC
13	-	TRBD1	TRBV27	TRBJ1-1	CASSYRDSYEAFF	TGTGCCAGCAGTTACCGGGACAGCTATGAAGCTTTCTTT
15	-	TRBD1	TRBV19	TRBJ2-7	CASSPGTGRTYEQYF	TGTGCCAGTAGCCCAGGGACAGGGAGAACCTACGAGCAGTACTTC
16	few	TRBD1	TRBV28	TRBJ2-2	CASNSPTGSNTGELFF	TGTGCCAGCAACTCACCGACAGGGTCGAACACCGGGGAGCTGTTTTTT
15	few	-	TRBV7-6	TRBJ2-7	CASSLVRETSREQYF	TGTGCCAGCAGCTTAGTCCGGGAGACTAGTCGGGAGCAGTACTTC
12	-	-	TRBV24-1	TRBJ2-4	CATSDIRGATYF	TGTGCCACCAGTGACATACGGGGGGCGACGTACTTC
14	few	-	TRBV2	TRBJ2-7	CATQGTRSSYEQYF	TGTGCCACCCAAGGGACTCGTTCCTCCTACGAGCAGTACTTC
15	once	TRBD2	TRBV11-3	TRBJ2-1	CASSLGISGISEQFF	TGTGCCAGCAGCTTAGGGATTAGCGGGATTAGTGAGCAGTTCTTC
13	-	TRBD1	TRBV10-3	TRBJ1-5	CAIKGTGNQPQHF	TGTGCCATCAAGGGGACAGGCAATCAGCCCCAGCATTTT
12	-	-	TRBV29-1	TRBJ1-2	CSVYGGNYGYTF	TGCAGCGTTTATGGGGGCAACTATGGCTACACCTTC
12	-	-	TRBV2	TRBJ2-7	CATSGGYYEQYF	TGTGCGACTTCTGGGGGGTACTACGAGCAGTACTTC
17	-	-	TRBV4-3	TRBJ2-3	CASSQGIVGPSTDTQYF	TGCGCCAGCAGCCAAGGAATTGTGGGGCCCAGCACAGATACGCAGTATTTT
16	-	TRBD1	TRBV7-2	TRBJ2-1	CASSFRTGTINNEQFF	TGTGCCAGCAGCTTCAGGACAGGGACGATAAACAATGAGCAGTTCTTC
15	-	-	TRBV28	TRBJ1-5	CASSTRGSSNQPQHF	TGTGCCAGCAGCACCCGGGGAAGTAGCAATCAGCCCCAGCATTTT
14	-	-	TRBV2	TRBJ1-3	CASRAQTTGNTIYF	TGTGCCAGCAGGGCCCAGACTACTGGAAACACCATATATTTT
18	-	TRBD2	TRBV4-1	TRBJ2-1	CASSLGESSREYYNEQFF	TGCGCCAGCAGCCTAGGGGAAAGCTCGCGGGAGTACTACAATGAGCAGTTCTTC
17	-	TRBD2	TRBV3-1/TRBV3-2	TRBJ2-2	CASSFRSGGISTGELFF	TGTGCCAGCAGCTTCCGTTCGGGGGGAATCTCTACCGGGGAGCTGTTTTTT
11	few	-	TRBV5-5	TRBJ2-7	CASSLAEVLDF	TGTGCCAGCAGCTTGGCCGAGGTGCTGGACTTC
14	-	TRBD1	TRBV28	TRBJ1-2	CASSSGQGNYGYTF	TGTGCCAGCAGTTCCGGACAGGGTAACTATGGCTACACCTTC
15	-	-	TRBV3-1/TRBV3-2	TRBJ2-5	CASRRTGSSQETQYF	TGTGCCAGCAGGAGAACCGGGAGTAGTCAAGAGACCCAGTACTTC
13	-	TRBD1	TRBV30	TRBJ1-5	CAWSVRGRQPQHF	TGTGCCTGGAGTGTGAGGGGGCGTCAGCCCCAGCATTTT
15	once	-	TRBV4-3	TRBJ2-1	CASSQETGSYNEQFF	TGCGCCAGCAGCCAAGAAACGGGGTCCTACAATGAGCAGTTCTTC
14	-	-	TRBV7-2	TRBJ2-7	CASSLVGGSYEQYF	TGTGCCAGCAGCTTAGTTGGCGGCTCCTACGAGCAGTACTTC